The present TCR beta chain was sequenced within a study of blood T cell repertoires in COVID-19. Grouping used clinical history reported by participants in a survey and questionnaire. CDR3 length equals 15 residues. Losses at the gene ends were 5 bases for V and 2 bases for J; bases not matched to a gene: 5. Germline loops: CDR1 SNHLY, CDR2 FYNNEI. Clones were read by immunoSEQ multiplex PCR, and TCRdb kept only the in-frame ones, dropping some. The data contain some 150,000 clones, roughly 79% of them singletons. V and J are TRBV2 and TRBJ2-3, with 9 bases that match TRBD2. The sequenced sample was PBMCs or T cells enriched from blood (not recorded which). The TCR sequence derives from a woman aged 45-65 years who had recovered from COVID-19. The CDR3 is CASSLAGVSTDTQYF. DNA of the CDR3: TGTGCCAGCAGTTTAGCGGGAGTGTCCACAGATACGCAGTATTTT.